This T cell receptor (beta chain) was identified in a study of cytotoxic CD8 clonotypes in ibrutinib-treated CLL. This clone showed up just once. Its antigen remains unidentified. The CDR3 contains 14 residues. J gave up 3 bases and V 4 bases, and 5 bases lay outside the gene matches. Germline-derived CDR1 and CDR2 are SGHDT and YYEEEE. The intended depth for sequencing was 1 in 200,000 to 1 in 1 million T cells. The assay was immunoSEQ multiplex PCR, and TCRdb's table has in-frame clones only and misses some. The sample consists of approximately 140,000 clones, less than 95% of them appearing once. Study observations and caveats: Increased clonality at ibrutinib response gave way to a return toward baseline at progression.

The specimen comprised PBMCs, sampled after 12 months of ibrutinib treatment. This sequence originates from a human donor with chronic lymphocytic leukemia. The rearrangement links TRBV5-6 to TRBJ2-7, with 9 bases matching TRBD2. The CDR3 loop reads CASSPPSGNYEQYF. The DNA for the CDR3 is TGTGCCAGCAGCCCGCCTAGCGGGAACTACGAGCAGTACTTC.